One and the same sample provided the 10 T cell receptor beta chains below, sequenced in a study of blood T cell repertoires in COVID-19. The protocol was immunoSEQ multiplex PCR, while the TCRdb copy is restricted to in-frame clones and leaves out a portion. The sample has roughly 150,000 clones; over 70% are singletons. Sequenced: peripheral blood. The origin of the receptors is an elderly woman with active or convalescent COVID-19.

V and J are TRBV19 and TRBJ2-5, with D hard to call. The CDR3 loop spans 16 amino acids. The germline V and J ends were trimmed by 6 bases and 3 bases, with 20 bases remaining between them. Germline V CDR1 and CDR2: LNHDA, SQIVND (reference sequence). CDR3 in amino acids: CASSPTFTYFEETQYF. The CDR3 nucleotides are TGTGCCAGTAGCCCGACATTTACTTACTTCGAAGAGACCCAGTACTTC.

The chain is built from TRBV6-2 or TRBV6-3 and TRBJ2-7; tentatively, D is TRBD2 (5 bases). The length of the CDR3 is 15 residues. From germline, CDR1 is MNHEY and CDR2 SVGEGT. V was clipped by 2 bases and J by 1 base, with 12 bases between them. The DNA of the CDR3 is TGTGCCAGCAGTTACGCCCCCCGGGGTTCCTACGAGCAGTACTTC. Residues: CASSYAPRGSYEQYF.

The chain has TRBV6-5 and TRBJ2-7, with TRBD1 identical over 7 bases. Unmatched junction bases numbered 6, after V lost 5 bases and J lost 2 bases. Germline V gives CDR1 MNHEY, CDR2 SVGAGI. The CDR3 runs 14 residues. The CDR3 loop reads CASSIRQGTYEQYF. CDR3 coding DNA: TGTGCCAGCAGTATCCGACAGGGAACCTACGAGCAGTACTTC.

This chain links TRBV19 with TRBJ1-6; 8 nucleotides line up with TRBD1. The trim removed 4 bases at V and 8 bases at J, leaving 7 bases unmatched. The CDR3 contains 15 residues. Germline V CDR1 and CDR2: LNHDA, SQIVND (reference sequence). As DNA, the CDR3 is TGTGCCAGTAGTACCGCGACAGGGGCGGATTCACCCCTCCACTTT. This encodes CASSTATGADSPLHF.

V and J are TRBV10-3 and TRBJ1-4; a weak D match, TRBD1 (6 bases). Germline CDR1 is ENHRY and CDR2 is SYGVKD. The CDR3 covers 13 residues. V lost 10 bases and J lost 8, with 17 bases in between. The CDR3 DNA follows: TGTGCCACGACTACCGGGACAACCGAAAAACTGTTTTTT. It translates to CATTTGTTEKLFF.

This sequence joins TRBV5-1 and TRBJ1-1, with D maybe TRBD1 (5 bases). V dropped 2 bases and J dropped 1 base, with 15 bases sitting between them. Germline V lookup: CDR1 SGHRS, CDR2 YFSETQ. There are 16 residues in the CDR3. The CDR3 DNA reads as TGCGCCAGCAGCTTATTTCGAACCGACAGGAACACTGAAGCTTTCTTT. Translated, it gives CASSLFRTDRNTEAFF.

V usage is TRBV7-3 and J usage is TRBJ2-3; 10 bases agree with TRBD2. The CDR3 extends over 17 amino acids. Germline lookup yields CDR1 SGHTA and CDR2 FQGTGA. V shed 5 bases, J shed 2 bases, and the junction held 10 bases outside the gene matches. In DNA, the CDR3 is TGTGCCAGCAGCCCCAACGGACTAGCGGCTAACACAGATACGCAGTATTTT. This codes for CASSPNGLAANTDTQYF.

V is TRBV27 and J is TRBJ2-3; maybe TRBD2 (6 bases). Germline V gives CDR1 MNHEY, CDR2 SMNVEV (reference sequence). Trimming cost V 3 bases and J 0 bases, with 7 bases left between them. The CDR3 loop spans 14 amino acids. In nucleotides, the CDR3 is TGTGCCAGCAGTTTGGCGGGGAGCACAGATACGCAGTATTTT. Protein sequence: CASSLAGSTDTQYF.

For the CDR3, the DNA is TGTGCCAGCAGCTTGGGAGGGGGAACAGGGAGTGTGGACTATGGCTACACCTTC. It translates to CASSLGGGTGSVDYGYTF. This chain connects TRBV5-4 to TRBJ1-2; TRBD1 is a possible D gene (6 bases). Germline V CDR1 and CDR2: SGHNT, YYREEE (reference sequence). V lost 0 bases and J 3 bases, leaving 21 bases between the germline ends. CDR3 size: 18 residues.

The V and J genes are TRBV11-3 and TRBJ2-7; D may be TRBD2 (6 bases). The CDR3 runs 14 residues. V was trimmed by 3 bases and J by 0 bases, leaving 9 bases between them. CDR1 and CDR2 (germline): SGHNT, YENEEA. The CDR3 bases are TGTGCCAGCAGCTTGTCTAGCGCCTCCTACGAGCAGTACTTC. This gives the protein CASSLSSASYEQYF.